This T cell receptor (beta chain) was retrieved from a study of T cells in women clearing cervical HPV infection (dated by TCRdb to 2017 to 2018). The study in broad terms: The cases were some 27 women with histologically confirmed HPV16-related CIN3 or worse, and 2 of these cases were invasive cancers. The controls were around 26 women whose single incident HPV16 infection cleared within 12 months with no development of precancer or cancer. Blood from cases was collected at the visit at which the lesion was first identified, whereas blood from controls was collected once infection was no longer detected. For cases, the median interval between lesion detection and blood sampling was around 160 days, with an interquartile range of roughly 80 to 200 days. Because only a few women had HLA typing data, the possibility that HLA type acted as a confounder could not be ruled out. Nested within Costa Rica's Guanacaste HPV Natural History Study, an exploratory proof-of-principle case-control study compared TCR repertoires across cervical HPV16 outcomes. Cases were matched to controls by age within five years and by the year the sample was collected. A median age of approximately 32 years was observed in cases versus 37 to 45 in controls, and no significant differences in baseline characteristics were found. The parent cohort enrolled 10,049 women aged 18 or older in Guanacaste, Costa Rica, in about 1993 to 1994 and followed the women for six to eight years. Five blinded duplicates per group were added as quality controls, giving about 60 samples: 50 or so participants and 10 replicates.

The immunoSEQ assay used multiplex PCR to amplify TCR beta CDR3 regions from an average of approximately 1,300 ng of genomic DNA per sample. The assay corrected primer bias using a complete synthetic TCR repertoire to establish an amplification baseline. Amplicons were sequenced on the Illumina platform. Under the source paper's analysis protocol: Sequences were error-corrected by clustering with frequency ratios and a modified nearest-neighbor algorithm, then analyzed in the immunoSEQ Analyzer with IMGT gene definitions. At each rarefaction depth, TCR richness and evenness were averaged across 20 rarefaction repeats, and samples with fewer sequences than that depth were excluded. Wilcoxon rank sum tests with FDR correction were used to compare relative abundances of V, D and J genes between the groups. Blinded duplicates gave an intraclass correlation of around 96% for TCR richness and an average of 76.4% across roughly 69 gene segments. Drawn from immuneACCESS, this table holds only the in-frame rearrangements with V and J called that TCRdb kept. Clones are partly lost; checked studies trace under half to an unresolved V gene and leave the rest unexplained. V, J and clone size were drawn from that table, and D and trimming were deduced from the DNA. The table for this sample records around 31,000 clones. The top ten clones comprise about 4.3% of the sample.

Every participant had a single incident cervical HPV16 infection, and women with prevalent HPV16 infections were excluded. Cervical HPV DNA was detected by MY09/MY11 PCR and genotyped by dot-blot hybridization. Approximately 15 mL of heparinized blood were centrifuged, and the buffy coat was aliquoted, frozen at -30°C, then stored at -80°C. QIAGEN kits were used to extract genomic DNA from the buffy coat specimens. The CDR3 sequence holds 19 residues, the cysteine and phenylalanine included. Only the CDR3 bases that were read are kept: 48 of them, in frame from base 1. The junction shows trimming of 1 base on V and 0 bases on J, and the gene matches do not reach 17 bases of it. Looking up the germline V gene (reference sequence) yields CDR1 DFQATT and CDR2 SNEGSKA. In the case of this clone: Its antigen has not been determined. The missing CDR3 end, 3 residues past where the read stops, is filled in from the germline J gene.

The paper as a whole reports these results and caveats: TRBV6-7 relative abundance was lower in cases than in controls (around 0.11% versus 0.16%; Bonferroni P = 0.0008). Random forest classifiers that combined richness and V gene abundances separated cases from controls with an estimated AUC of about 0.8. Across sequencing depths, CIN3+ cases showed significantly higher TCR repertoire richness than controls, but evenness did not differ between the groups. Because the number of T cells in each sample was unknown, differences in richness could reflect differing T-cell content rather than repertoire biology. Whether associations preceded infection or resulted from infection could not be shown with the cross-sectional design, and effector/memory subsets and HPV-specific T cells were not isolated.

The sample was blood buffy coat. The chain is encoded by TRBV20-1 joined to TRBJ1-2; 7 junctional bases match TRBD1. The TCR sequence derives from a woman aged 18 to 75 with a cervical HPV16 infection that either progressed to CIN3+ or cleared (not recorded which). CDR3 DNA, as far as it was read: TGCAGTGCTAGAGGGCATTCGGTCTGGGACAGCACTACTAACTATGGC. This is translated as CSARGHSVWDSTTNYG. The full CDR3 protein is CSARGHSVWDSTTNYGYTF.